The entry below gives a single T cell receptor (beta chain) sequence along with its context. Its antigen is undetermined. This specimen comes from a study of shared clonotypes between healthy human individuals. Study results and caveats: It was the non-shared clonotypes that had lower generation probabilities than clonotypes shared by all four donors. Generally, naive subsets came out with larger estimated richness than memory subsets.

CDR3 size: 14 residues. The V gene end was trimmed by 8 bases and the J gene end by 4 bases; junction bases not matched to a gene: 11. From germline, CDR1 is SNHLY and CDR2 FYNNEI. Libraries were prepared by immunoSEQ multiplex PCR; TCRdb keeps only in-frame clonotypes and omits some of them. Among more than 2,000,000 clones listed, around 94% were seen once. This TCR was sampled from a young man in good health. The sequencing input was naive CD4+ T cells sorted from blood. The subset was: CD45RA+ positively selected. The chain employs TRBV2 and TRBJ2-7, with 7 bases matching TRBD1. The CDR3 DNA reads as TGTGCCAGCCGTTGGGAACAGGGGCGGTACGAGCAGTACTTC. It specifies CASRWEQGRYEQYF.